One and the same sample provided the 28 T cell receptor beta chains below, sequenced in a study of identifying expanded T cells in peripheral blood. Clones were read by immunoSEQ multiplex PCR, and TCRdb kept only the in-frame ones, dropping some. Found here are around 99,000 clones, roughly nine tenths of them singletons; the top ten hold 7.5% to 10%. Sequences were obtained from blood. These receptors originate from a person between 18 and 69 years old in good health.

This chain links TRBV28 with TRBJ1-3; TRBD1 agrees at 9 bases. CDR1 and CDR2 (germline): MDHEN, SYDVKM. The CDR3 covers 18 residues. The trim removed 4 bases at V and 1 base at J, leaving 11 bases unmatched. In DNA, the CDR3 is TGTGCCAGCAGTTCCCCCGGGACAGGGTTATGGTCTGGAAACACCATATATTTT. Its translation is CASSSPGTGLWSGNTIYF.

The chain uses TRBV5-5 and TRBJ2-5; TRBD1 aligns across 10 bases. This CDR3 has 16 residues. The junction had 10 bases not matched to a gene; V was cut back by 4 bases and J by 4 bases. CDR1 SGHKS and CDR2 YYEKEE come from the germline V gene (reference sequence). The CDR3 is CASSTGTGAVRETQYF. Here the CDR3 DNA reads TGTGCCAGCAGCACCGGGACAGGGGCGGTAAGAGAGACCCAGTACTTC.

The table lists this clone with a count of one. The genes are TRBV10-3 and TRBJ1-4; D remains unclear. Germline CDR1 is ENHRY and CDR2 is SYGVKD. V lost 2 bases and J 8 bases, leaving 12 bases between the germline ends. This CDR3 is built from 14 residues. CDR3 protein: CAISEVIREEKLFF. In DNA, the CDR3 is TGTGCCATCAGTGAGGTAATTAGAGAAGAAAAACTGTTTTTT.

The chain carries TRBV29-1 and TRBJ2-2; 7 bases line up with TRBD1. Per the germline V gene, CDR1 is SQVTM and CDR2 is ANQGSEA. Germline trimming cut 3 bases from V and 6 bases from J; bases unmatched to any gene: 7. This CDR3 has 14 residues. The CDR3 protein is CSVDPDRAAGELFF. The DNA for the CDR3 is TGCAGCGTTGACCCCGACAGGGCTGCCGGGGAGCTGTTTTTT.

The V call is TRBV6-1, the J call TRBJ2-2; either TRBD1 or TRBD2 may fit D (5 bases each). Deletions cut 4 bases from V and 2 bases from J, with 11 bases between. The CDR3 has 15 residues. Germline CDR1 is MNHNS and CDR2 is SASEGT. In DNA form, the CDR3 reads TGTGCCAGCAGTGCGGGACCGATAAACACCGGGGAGCTGTTTTTT. Amino acids: CASSAGPINTGELFF.

This rearrangement joins TRBV6-6 to TRBJ2-2; D possibly corresponds to TRBD1 (6 bases). Trimming removed 8 bases at V and 4 bases at J, with 14 bases between. Germline CDR1 and CDR2: MNHNY and SVGAGI (reference sequence). There are 14 residues in the CDR3. In DNA, the CDR3 is TGTGCCAGCGGTAGGGGGTTTGGCACCGGGGAGCTGTTTTTT. Amino acid sequence: CASGRGFGTGELFF.

The rearrangement links TRBV5-1 to TRBJ2-7, with a possible D match to TRBD1 (6 bases). CDR1 is SGHRS and CDR2 is YFSETQ in the germline V gene. The V end lost 6 bases, the J end lost 1 base, and 17 bases lay between the germline ends. The CDR3 runs to 15 residues. CDR3 region: CASTNPGDRSYEQYF. CDR3 nucleotide sequence: TGCGCCAGCACCAACCCGGGTGACAGGTCCTACGAGCAGTACTTC.

The rearrangement uses TRBV27 and TRBJ2-5; the D is unclear. Trimming cost V 3 bases and J 4 bases, with 12 bases left between them. CDR1 is MNHEY, CDR2 SMNVEV, per germline (reference sequence). This CDR3 region has 14 residues. CDR3 bases: TGTGCCAGCAGTTTTACGCCGTCTAGAGAGACCCAGTACTTC. Protein sequence: CASSFTPSRETQYF.

The chain links TRBV29-1 to TRBJ2-7; the match to TRBD2 covers 8 bases. CDR1 and CDR2 (germline): SQVTM, ANQGSEA. The V and J ends lost 1 base and 3 bases, in that order; junction bases with no gene match: 11. CDR3 size: 16 residues. The CDR3 here is CSVEGSFGGLDYEQYF. CDR3 DNA sequence: TGCAGCGTTGAAGGTAGTTTCGGGGGACTAGACTACGAGCAGTACTTC.

The chain has TRBV6-1 and TRBJ2-4; D is perhaps TRBD1 or TRBD2 (6 bases each). The CDR3 has 13 residues. Deletions cut 5 bases from V and 8 bases from J, with 13 bases between. Germline CDR1 MNHNS, CDR2 SASEGT. The CDR3 coding sequence is TGTGCCAGCAGTCGACAGGAGGGAGACATTCAGTACTTC. Amino acids: CASSRQEGDIQYF.

V and J are TRBV28 and TRBJ2-5, with no clear D. Looked up from germline, CDR1 is MDHEN and CDR2 is SYDVKM. The CDR3 has 13 amino acids. V lost 8 bases and J 4 bases, leaving 14 bases between the germline ends. The CDR3: CASRLGSLETQYF. CDR3 DNA: TGTGCCAGCCGATTAGGTTCTCTAGAGACCCAGTACTTC. The full variable domain, its missing parts supplied by reference TRBV28 and TRBJ2-5, is DVKVTQSSRYLVKRTGEKVFLECVQDMDHENMFWYRQDPGLGLRLIYFSYDVKMKEKGDIPEGYSVSREKKERFSLILESASTNQTSMYLCASRLGSLETQYFGPGTRLLVL.

J is TRBJ1-1 and V is TRBV6-1, with D perhaps TRBD1 (5 bases). V lost 2 bases, J lost 1 base, and 8 bases lay in between. Looked up from germline, CDR1 is MNHNS and CDR2 is SASEGT. The CDR3 runs to 14 residues. CDR3 nucleotides: TGTGCCAGCAGTGAAAGAAGGGGGAACACTGAAGCTTTCTTT. The encoded protein is CASSERRGNTEAFF.

This clone was seen a single time. The CDR3 nucleotides are TGTGCCAGCAGCTTAATGTCAGGGGGCGAAAAACTGTTTTTT. Protein product: CASSLMSGGEKLFF. The V gene is TRBV11-2, the J gene TRBJ1-4; 8 bases align to TRBD1. Germline lookup yields CDR1 SGHAT and CDR2 FQNNGV. The CDR3 extends over 14 amino acids. The ends lost 2 bases at V and 8 bases at J; junction bases unmatched: 4.

The J gene is TRBJ2-1, the V gene TRBV7-3; TRBD2 matches at 14 bases. The ends lost 4 bases at V and 8 bases at J; junction bases unmatched: 4. The CDR3 is made up of 15 amino acids. Germline V gene sequence: CDR1 SGHTA, CDR2 FQGTGA. CDR3 nucleotides: TGTGCCAGCAGCTGGGGACTAGCGGGGGAGTATGAGCAGTTCTTC. This codes for CASSWGLAGEYEQFF.

The chain is built from TRBV7-2 and TRBJ1-1; D unresolved. The CDR3 sequence is 14 residues long. The V gene's germline CDR1 is SGHTA and CDR2 FQGNSA. V was cut by 2 bases and J by 3 bases, with 10 bases left in between. The CDR3 nucleotides are TGTGCCAGCAGCTTATGGCGAGATGACACTGAAGCTTTCTTT. Translated, it gives CASSLWRDDTEAFF.

The V call is TRBV5-1, the J call TRBJ1-5; 10 nucleotides align to TRBD1. CDR3 size: 15 residues. Per germline, CDR1 SGHRS and CDR2 YFSETQ. V was clipped by 5 bases and J by 5 bases; unmatched bases: 7. CDR3 nucleotide sequence: TGCGCCAGCAGACCCGGGACAGGGGTTGATCAGCCCCAGCATTTT. It is translated as CASRPGTGVDQPQHF.

This chain links TRBV7-8 with TRBJ2-5, with TRBD2 matching 11 bases. Trimming took 5 bases from V and 4 from J; bases not matched to a gene: 9. The CDR3 is made up of 16 amino acids. CDR1 is SGHVS and CDR2 is FQNEAQ in the germline V gene. CDR3 region: CASSVSGGAGGETQYF. The CDR3 DNA follows: TGTGCCAGCAGCGTTAGCGGGGGGGCCGGGGGAGAGACCCAGTACTTC.

This chain connects TRBV19 to TRBJ1-6; D is unclear. Germline-derived CDR1 and CDR2 are LNHDA and SQIVND (reference sequence). This CDR3 comprises 13 residues. Trimming stripped 1 base from V and 9 bases from J, with 7 bases between. CDR3 sequence reads: CASSIGTPSPLHF. CDR3 coding DNA: TGTGCCAGTAGTATAGGAACACCTTCACCCCTCCACTTT.

The genes are TRBV6-5 and TRBJ2-3; no clear D gene. Germline CDR1 is MNHEY and CDR2 is SVGAGI. The CDR3 is made up of 14 amino acids. Trimming removed 6 bases from V and 1 base from J, with 11 bases in between. The CDR3 region is CASRTSFGTDTQYF. The CDR3 DNA sequence: TGTGCCAGCAGGACGAGCTTTGGCACAGATACGCAGTATTTT.

The J gene is TRBJ2-5, the V gene TRBV7-2; D is possibly TRBD1 (6 bases). The CDR3 has 14 residues. Germline V gene data show CDR1 as SGHTA and CDR2 as FQGNSA. With 3 bases removed from V and 2 bases from J, the gap between germline ends came to 10 bases. CDR3 residues: CASSLGAGQETQYF. CDR3 in DNA: TGTGCCAGCAGCTTGGGGGCTGGGCAAGAGACCCAGTACTTC.

The V and J genes are TRBV20-1 and TRBJ2-7; 9 positions agree with TRBD2. This CDR3 has 11 amino acids. CDR1 and CDR2 from the germline V gene are DFQATT and SNEGSKA (reference sequence). Unmatched junction bases numbered 4, after V lost 7 bases and J lost 6 bases. The CDR3 DNA reads TGCAGTGGGCGGGAGGGCGTCGAGCAGTACTTC. Amino acids: CSGREGVEQYF.

The V and J genes are TRBV4-1 and TRBJ2-2, with D possibly called TRBD1 or TRBD2 (6 bases each). Germline assignment: CDR1 MGHRA and CDR2 YSYEKL. The CDR3 has 19 amino acids. Trimming took off 1 base at V and 0 bases at J, with 18 bases between the two ends. CDR3 coding DNA: TGCGCCAGCAGCCAAGCGGGTTGGGGGGCTTATTCGAACACCGGGGAGCTGTTTTTT. Its translation is CASSQAGWGAYSNTGELFF.

The J gene is TRBJ2-4, the V gene TRBV29-1; D might be TRBD1 (5 bases). Germline lookup yields CDR1 SQVTM and CDR2 ANQGSEA. V was shortened by 3 bases and J by 8 bases, with 20 bases between the two germline ends. CDR3 length: 15 residues. The CDR3 nucleotides read TGCAGCGTTGAGACACAGACAGAAGGATCACACATTCAGTACTTC. This codes for CSVETQTEGSHIQYF.

As regards this clone: One end of the junction varies from germline; a read error may be responsible. The chain uses TRBV5-1 and TRBJ1-3; TRBD1 is a possible D gene (6 bases). This CDR3 contains 14 residues. CDR1 SGHRS and CDR2 YFSETQ come from the germline V gene. The CDR3 coding sequence is TGCGCCAGCAGTTTGGACAGCCTTGGAAACACCATATATTTT. It encodes CASSLDSLGNTIYF. Together with reference TRBV5-1 and TRBJ1-3, the CDR3 gives the full variable domain: KAGVTQTPRYLIKTRGQQVTLSCSPISGHRSVSWYQQTPGQGLQFLFEYFSETQRNKGNFPGRFSGRQFSNSRSEMNVSTLELGDSALYLCASSLDSLGNTIYFGEGSWLTVV.

The rearrangement links TRBV2 to TRBJ2-5, with a possible D match to TRBD2 (5 bases). The germline V and J ends were trimmed by 8 bases and 4 bases, with 17 bases remaining between them. This CDR3 contains 14 residues. The germline gives CDR1 SNHLY, CDR2 FYNNEI. The DNA of the CDR3 is TGTGCCAGCGGCGGGTATCCTAAGGGAGAGACCCAGTACTTC. This translates into CASGGYPKGETQYF.

The chain combines TRBV5-1 with TRBJ1-1, with D maybe TRBD1 (6 bases). Trimming shortened V by 4 bases and J by 2 bases, and 9 bases separated the two germline ends. The CDR3 contains 13 residues. Germline CDR1 is SGHRS and CDR2 is YFSETQ. In DNA form, the CDR3 reads TGCGCCAGCAGCGGGGGGCTCAACACTGAAGCTTTCTTT. Translating it yields CASSGGLNTEAFF.

CDR3 in amino acids: CASSFQSTGELFF. Written as DNA, the CDR3 is TGTGCCAGTAGCTTCCAGAGCACCGGGGAGCTGTTTTTT. The gene calls are TRBV19 and TRBJ2-2, with unresolved D. With 6 bases removed from V and 4 bases from J, the gap between germline ends came to 9 bases. Germline lookup yields CDR1 LNHDA and CDR2 SQIVND (reference sequence). There are 13 residues in the CDR3.

The genes are TRBV4-3 and TRBJ2-1, with no clear D. Germline V lookup: CDR1 LGHNA, CDR2 YSLEER. This CDR3 has 14 residues. Trimming cost V 0 bases and J 6 bases, with 9 bases left between them. The CDR3 region is CASSQDPGLNEQFF. CDR3 bases: TGCGCCAGCAGCCAAGACCCCGGGCTCAATGAGCAGTTCTTC.